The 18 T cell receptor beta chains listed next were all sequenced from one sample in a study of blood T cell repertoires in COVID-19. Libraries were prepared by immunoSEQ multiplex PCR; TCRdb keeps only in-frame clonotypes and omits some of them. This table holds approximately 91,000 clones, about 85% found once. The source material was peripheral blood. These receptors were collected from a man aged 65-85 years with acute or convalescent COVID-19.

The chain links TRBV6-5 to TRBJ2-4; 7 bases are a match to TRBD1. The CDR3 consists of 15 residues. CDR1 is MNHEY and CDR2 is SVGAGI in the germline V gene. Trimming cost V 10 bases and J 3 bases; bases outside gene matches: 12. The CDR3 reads CATSNWGQIKNIQYF. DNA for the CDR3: TGTGCCACCTCAAATTGGGGACAGATCAAAAACATTCAGTACTTC.

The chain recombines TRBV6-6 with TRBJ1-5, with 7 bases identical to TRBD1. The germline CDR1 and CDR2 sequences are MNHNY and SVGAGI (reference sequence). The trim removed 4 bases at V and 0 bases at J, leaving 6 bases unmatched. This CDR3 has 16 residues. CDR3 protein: CASSSGQTYSNQPQHF. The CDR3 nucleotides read TGTGCCAGCAGTTCGGGACAGACTTATAGCAATCAGCCCCAGCATTTT.

This CDR3 reads CATSVSGANTQYF. The CDR3 DNA is TGTGCCACCAGTGTTAGCGGGGCGAATACGCAGTATTTT. The chain employs TRBV24-1 and TRBJ2-3; 8 bases map to TRBD2. Germline assignment: CDR1 KGHDR and CDR2 SFDVKD. Germline trimming cut 5 bases from V and 7 bases from J; bases unmatched to any gene: 4. CDR3 length: 13 amino acids.

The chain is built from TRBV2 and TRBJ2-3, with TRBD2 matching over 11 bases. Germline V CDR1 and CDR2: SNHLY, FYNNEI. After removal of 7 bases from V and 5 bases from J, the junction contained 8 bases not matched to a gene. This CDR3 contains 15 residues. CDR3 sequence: CASTALAGGLDTQYF. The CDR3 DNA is TGTGCCAGCACCGCCTTAGCGGGGGGGCTAGATACGCAGTATTTT.

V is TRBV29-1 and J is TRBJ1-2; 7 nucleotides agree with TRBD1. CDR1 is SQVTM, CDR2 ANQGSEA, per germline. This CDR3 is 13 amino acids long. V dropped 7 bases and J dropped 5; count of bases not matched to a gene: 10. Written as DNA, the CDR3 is TGCAGCGCTGGGACAGCCTTCGGGTATGGCTACACCTTC. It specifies CSAGTAFGYGYTF.

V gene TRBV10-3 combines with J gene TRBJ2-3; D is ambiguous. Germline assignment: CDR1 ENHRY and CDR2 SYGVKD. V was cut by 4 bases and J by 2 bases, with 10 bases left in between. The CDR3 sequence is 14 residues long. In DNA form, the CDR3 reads TGTGCCATCAGTGGAGGTCTAATCACAGATACGCAGTATTTT. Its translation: CAISGGLITDTQYF.

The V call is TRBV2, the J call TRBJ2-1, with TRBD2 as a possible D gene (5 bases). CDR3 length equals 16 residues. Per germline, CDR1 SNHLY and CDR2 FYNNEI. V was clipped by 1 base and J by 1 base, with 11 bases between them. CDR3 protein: CASSEVATVSYNEQFF. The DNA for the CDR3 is TGTGCCAGCAGTGAAGTAGCGACGGTGTCCTACAATGAGCAGTTCTTC.

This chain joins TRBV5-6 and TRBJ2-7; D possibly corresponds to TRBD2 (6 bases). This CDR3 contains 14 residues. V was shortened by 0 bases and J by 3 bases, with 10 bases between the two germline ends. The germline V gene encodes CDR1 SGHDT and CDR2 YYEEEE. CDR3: CASSLGLGSYEQYV. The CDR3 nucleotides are TGTGCCAGCAGCTTGGGACTAGGGAGCTACGAGCAGTACGTC.

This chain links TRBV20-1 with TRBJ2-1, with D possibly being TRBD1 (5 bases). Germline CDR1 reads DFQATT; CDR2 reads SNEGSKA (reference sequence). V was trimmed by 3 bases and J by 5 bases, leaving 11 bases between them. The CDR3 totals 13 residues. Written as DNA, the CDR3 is TGCAGTGCTAGTGCCAGGGTGAACAATGAGCAGTTCTTC. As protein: CSASARVNNEQFF.

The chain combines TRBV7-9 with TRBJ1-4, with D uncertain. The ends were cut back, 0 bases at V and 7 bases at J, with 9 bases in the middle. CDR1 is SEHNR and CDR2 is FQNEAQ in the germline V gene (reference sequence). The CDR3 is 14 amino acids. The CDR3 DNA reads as TGTGCCAGCAGCTTAGCGGGCCGGCTTGAAAAACTGTTTTTT. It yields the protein CASSLAGRLEKLFF.

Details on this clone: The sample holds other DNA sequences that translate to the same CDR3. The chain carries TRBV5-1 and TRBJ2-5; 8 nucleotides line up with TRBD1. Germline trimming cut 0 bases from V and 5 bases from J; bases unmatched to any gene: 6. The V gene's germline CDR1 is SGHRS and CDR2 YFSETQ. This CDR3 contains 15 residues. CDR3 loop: CASSLDQGAKETQYF. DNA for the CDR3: TGCGCCAGCAGCTTGGACCAGGGGGCGAAGGAGACCCAGTACTTC.

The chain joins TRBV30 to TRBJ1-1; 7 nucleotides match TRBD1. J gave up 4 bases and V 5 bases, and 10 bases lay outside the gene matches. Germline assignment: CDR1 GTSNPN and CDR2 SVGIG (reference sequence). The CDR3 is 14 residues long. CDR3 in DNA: TGTGCCTGGCTCCACGACAGGGCCGGCACTGAAGCTTTCTTT. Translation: CAWLHDRAGTEAFF.

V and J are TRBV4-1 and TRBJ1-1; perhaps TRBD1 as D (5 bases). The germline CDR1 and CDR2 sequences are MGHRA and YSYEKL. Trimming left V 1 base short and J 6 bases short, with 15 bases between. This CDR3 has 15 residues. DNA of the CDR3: TGCGCCAGCAGCCAAGCGGGGGGAGGATGGCCTGAAGCTTTCTTT. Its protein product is CASSQAGGGWPEAFF.

CDR3 nucleotides: TGTGCCAGCAGAACAACAGGGGGCGTCTCACCCCTCCACTTT. Amino acids: CASRTTGGVSPLHF. This chain uses TRBV28 with TRBJ1-6; 9 nucleotides align to TRBD1. CDR1 MDHEN and CDR2 SYDVKM come from the germline V gene. The trim removed 6 bases at V and 10 bases at J, leaving 7 bases unmatched. The length of the CDR3 is 14 residues.

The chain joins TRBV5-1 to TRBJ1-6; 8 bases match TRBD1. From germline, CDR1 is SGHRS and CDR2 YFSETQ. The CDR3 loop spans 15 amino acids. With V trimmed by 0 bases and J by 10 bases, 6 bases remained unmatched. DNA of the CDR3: TGCGCCAGCAGCTTGGGCCAGGGGGCAGAGTCACCCCTCCACTTT. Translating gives CASSLGQGAESPLHF.

CDR3: CASSVRDRGLGGYGYTF. Here the CDR3 DNA reads TGTGCCAGCAGCGTAAGGGACAGGGGGCTAGGCGGCTATGGCTACACCTTC. V gene TRBV9 combines with J gene TRBJ1-2, with 12 bases aligning to TRBD1. This CDR3 region has 17 residues. V shed 1 base and J 4 bases; nucleotides not matched to a gene: 8. Germline V lookup: CDR1 SGDLS, CDR2 YYNGEE.

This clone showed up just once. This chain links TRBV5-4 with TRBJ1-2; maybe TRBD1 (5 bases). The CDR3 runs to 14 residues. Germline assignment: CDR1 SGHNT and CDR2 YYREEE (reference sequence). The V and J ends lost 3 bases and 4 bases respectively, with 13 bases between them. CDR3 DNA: TGTGCCAGCAGCTCCTCTCCAGGGTCCTATGGCTACACCTTC. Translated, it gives CASSSSPGSYGYTF.

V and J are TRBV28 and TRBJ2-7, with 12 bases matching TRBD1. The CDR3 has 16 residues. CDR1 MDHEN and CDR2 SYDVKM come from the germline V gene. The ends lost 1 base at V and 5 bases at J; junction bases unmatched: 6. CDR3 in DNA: TGTGCCAGCAGTTTATCGGGGGACAGGGGGCTTGACGAGCAGTACGTC. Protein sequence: CASSLSGDRGLDEQYV.